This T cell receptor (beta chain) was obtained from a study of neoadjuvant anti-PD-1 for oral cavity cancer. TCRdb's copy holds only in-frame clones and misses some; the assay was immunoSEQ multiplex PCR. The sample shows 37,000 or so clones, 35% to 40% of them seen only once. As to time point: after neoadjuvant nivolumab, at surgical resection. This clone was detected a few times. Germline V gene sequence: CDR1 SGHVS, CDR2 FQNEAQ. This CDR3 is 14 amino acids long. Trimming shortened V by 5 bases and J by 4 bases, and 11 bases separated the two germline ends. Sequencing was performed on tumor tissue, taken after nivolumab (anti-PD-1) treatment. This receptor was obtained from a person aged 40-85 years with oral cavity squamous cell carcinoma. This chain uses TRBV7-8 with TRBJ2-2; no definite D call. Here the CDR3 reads CASSPNSGTGELFF. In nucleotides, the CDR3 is TGTGCCAGCAGCCCAAATTCCGGCACCGGGGAGCTGTTTTTT.